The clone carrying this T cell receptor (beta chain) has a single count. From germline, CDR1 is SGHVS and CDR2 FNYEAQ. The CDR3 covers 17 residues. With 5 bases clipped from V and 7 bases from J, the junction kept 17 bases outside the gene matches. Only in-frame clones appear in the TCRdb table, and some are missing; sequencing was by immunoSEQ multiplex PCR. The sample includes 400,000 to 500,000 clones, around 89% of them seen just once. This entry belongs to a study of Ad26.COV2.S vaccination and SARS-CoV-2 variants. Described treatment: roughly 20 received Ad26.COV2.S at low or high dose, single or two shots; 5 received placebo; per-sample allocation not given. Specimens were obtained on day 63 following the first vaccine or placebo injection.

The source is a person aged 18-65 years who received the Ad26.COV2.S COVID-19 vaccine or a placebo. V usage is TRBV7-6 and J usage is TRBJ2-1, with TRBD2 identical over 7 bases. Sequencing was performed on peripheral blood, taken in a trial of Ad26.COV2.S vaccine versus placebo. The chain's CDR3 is CASSPRGSGERSNEQFF. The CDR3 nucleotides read TGTGCCAGCAGCCCCCGGGGAAGCGGGGAGCGAAGTAATGAGCAGTTCTTC.